One and the same sample provided the 3 T cell receptor beta chains below, sequenced in a study of CD8 T cells in ankylosing spondylitis. Study-wide points: Apparently characteristic of ankylosing spondylitis blood was a TCR beta motif (eight highly homologous variants).

Which antigens these TCRs recognize remains unknown. TCRdb fed the 5' RACE reads into MiXCR, producing one record per CDR3 protein. The repertoire holds hundreds of thousands of distinct CDR3 sequences, with approximately 12% as singletons. Material: blood, either unsorted or a sorted T cell fraction (not recorded which). These receptors all come from a male donor with ankylosing spondylitis.

This clonotype was seen only a few times. The gene calls are TRBV7-9 and TRBJ2-1, with 13 positions matching TRBD2. The CDR3 has 17 residues. With 5 bases clipped from V and 3 bases from J, the junction kept 7 bases outside the gene matches. Germline V lookup: CDR1 SEHNR, CDR2 FQNEAQ (reference sequence). This CDR3 is CASSKGLAGVFYNEQFF. CDR3 in DNA: TGTGCCAGCAGCAAAGGACTAGCGGGAGTTTTCTACAATGAGCAGTTCTTC.

The chain joins TRBV11-1 to TRBJ2-5; D possibly corresponds to TRBD2 (6 bases). Trimming took off 6 bases at V and 5 bases at J, with 10 bases between the two ends. This CDR3 is 12 amino acids long. Per germline, CDR1 SGHAT and CDR2 FQDESV (reference sequence). For the CDR3, the DNA is TGTGCCAGCAGATCGGAGGGGGAGACCCAGTACTTC. It codes for CASRSEGETQYF.

This clonotype was counted between two and nine times. The chain carries TRBV3-1 and TRBJ2-2; D remains unclear. The CDR3 loop spans 15 amino acids. Per germline, CDR1 LGHDT and CDR2 YNNKEL (reference sequence). V lost 6 bases to trimming and J lost 0 bases, with 11 bases between them. CDR3 residues: CASRQRLANTGELFF. CDR3 DNA: TGTGCCAGCAGACAACGGCTAGCGAACACCGGGGAGCTGTTTTTT.